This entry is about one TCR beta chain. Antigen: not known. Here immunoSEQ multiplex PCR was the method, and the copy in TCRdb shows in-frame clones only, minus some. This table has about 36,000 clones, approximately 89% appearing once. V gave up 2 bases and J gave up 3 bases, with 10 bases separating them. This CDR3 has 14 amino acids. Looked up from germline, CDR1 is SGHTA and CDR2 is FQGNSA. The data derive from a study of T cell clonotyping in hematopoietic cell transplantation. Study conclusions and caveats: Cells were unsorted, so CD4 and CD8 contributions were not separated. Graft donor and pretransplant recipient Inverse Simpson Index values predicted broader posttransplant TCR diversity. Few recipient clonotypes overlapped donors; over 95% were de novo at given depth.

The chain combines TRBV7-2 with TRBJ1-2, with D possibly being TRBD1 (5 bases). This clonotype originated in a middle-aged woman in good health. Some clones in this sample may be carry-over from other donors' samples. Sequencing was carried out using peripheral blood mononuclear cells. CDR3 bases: TGTGCCAGCAGCTTAAGGCAGGGATACTATGGCTACACCTTC. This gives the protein CASSLRQGYYGYTF.